A single sample gave rise to the 3 T cell receptor beta chains below, sequenced in a study of cytomegalovirus exposure and HLA in healthy donors. Clones were sequenced by immunoSEQ multiplex PCR, and TCRdb holds only the in-frame ones, with some missing. The top ten clones hold over 5.5% of a sample with some 43,000 clones, 80% to 95% of them seen once. What was sequenced was PBMCs. The receptors come from a man between 18 and 29 years old in good health and CMV-seronegative.

This rearrangement joins TRBV28 to TRBJ2-1, with 9 bases fitting TRBD2. V shed 2 bases, J shed 7 bases, and the junction held 6 bases outside the gene matches. CDR1 and CDR2 from the germline V gene are MDHEN and SYDVKM. This CDR3 is built from 15 residues. CDR3: CASSLSGLAGNEQFF. DNA of the CDR3: TGTGCCAGCAGTTTAAGTGGGCTAGCGGGGAATGAGCAGTTCTTC.

This chain links TRBV13 with TRBJ1-1; 8 bases are shared with TRBD1. The CDR3 runs to 14 residues. Germline CDR1 reads PRHDT; CDR2 reads FYEKMQ (reference sequence). Trimming removed 4 bases from V and 5 bases from J; junction bases left unmatched: 6. Written as DNA, the CDR3 is TGTGCCAGCAGCTCGACAGGGGAGAGGACTGAAGCTTTCTTT. Translating gives CASSSTGERTEAFF.

The chain uses TRBV19 and TRBJ1-5; 10 nucleotides match TRBD1. Trimming at V came to 5 bases and at J to 3 bases, leaving 7 bases not matched to a gene. CDR3 length: 16 residues. Germline assignment: CDR1 LNHDA and CDR2 SQIVND (reference sequence). CDR3 loop: CASSPAGQGNNQPQHF. CDR3 in DNA: TGTGCCAGTAGTCCCGCGGGACAGGGGAACAATCAGCCCCAGCATTTT. The variable domain in full, completed from reference TRBV19 and TRBJ1-5, reads DGGITQSPKYLFRKEGQNVTLSCEQNLNHDAMYWYRQDPGQGLRLIYYSQIVNDFQKGDIAEGYSVSREKKESFPLTVTSAQKNPTAFYLCASSPAGQGNNQPQHFGDGTRLSIL.